The rows below give T cell receptor beta chains drawn from one sample of a study of shared clonotypes between healthy human individuals. Data came from immunoSEQ multiplex PCR; TCRdb stores just in-frame clones and leaves some out. Of over 2 million clones in the sample, about 95% were seen once. The sequencing sample was made of naive CD8+ T cells sorted from blood. These receptors all come from a man younger than 35 in good health. The CDR3 runs from the conserved cysteine through the conserved F or W. A D gene is named only where the DNA matches it firmly. Clone size is stated in some rows and not others, as once, few, many or a class when expanded.

CDR3 protein: CASSLGGQHHF
CDR3 DNA: TGTGCCAGCAGCTTGGGGGGTCAGCACCACTTC
D gene: -
V gene: TRBV5-6
J gene: TRBJ1-2
CDR3 length: 11
clone size: -

CDR3 protein: CASELGQDRTSYEQYF
CDR3 DNA: TGCGCCAGCGAGTTAGGACAGGACCGGACCTCCTACGAGCAGTACTTC
D gene: TRBD1
V gene: TRBV10-1
J gene: TRBJ2-7
CDR3 length: 16
clone size: -

CDR3 protein: CASSQEDRVAEQYF
CDR3 DNA: TGCGCCAGCAGCCAAGAAGATAGAGTAGCCGAGCAGTACTTC
D gene: -
V gene: TRBV4-1
J gene: TRBJ2-7
CDR3 length: 14
clone size: -

CDR3 protein: CASSPTVLGGYEQYF
CDR3 DNA: TGTGCCAGCAGTCCAACCGTACTAGGAGGATACGAGCAGTACTTC
D gene: -
V gene: TRBV27
J gene: TRBJ2-7
CDR3 length: 15
clone size: -

CDR3 protein: CAWNRQEAYEQYF
CDR3 DNA: TGTGCCTGGAATCGACAGGAAGCCTACGAGCAGTACTTC
D gene: -
V gene: TRBV30
J gene: TRBJ2-7
CDR3 length: 13
clone size: -

CDR3 protein: CASTPLGGRHSGANVLTF
CDR3 DNA: TGTGCCAGCACCCCCTTGGGCGGCCGGCACTCTGGGGCCAACGTCCTGACTTTC
D gene: -
V gene: TRBV7-8
J gene: TRBJ2-6
CDR3 length: 18
clone size: once

CDR3 protein: CASSATSGSSYEQYF
CDR3 DNA: TGTGCCAGCAGCGCAACTAGCGGGTCCTCCTACGAGCAGTACTTC
D gene: TRBD2
V gene: TRBV13
J gene: TRBJ2-7
CDR3 length: 15
clone size: -

CDR3 protein: CATSATGTGFYEQYF
CDR3 DNA: TGTGCCACCAGCGCAACCGGGACAGGGTTTTACGAGCAGTACTTC
D gene: TRBD1
V gene: TRBV15
J gene: TRBJ2-7
CDR3 length: 15
clone size: -

CDR3 protein: CASSQEVMGLAGNSYEQYF
CDR3 DNA: TGCGCCAGCAGCCAAGAGGTGATGGGACTAGCGGGAAACTCCTACGAGCAGTACTTC
D gene: TRBD2
V gene: TRBV4-3
J gene: TRBJ2-7
CDR3 length: 19
clone size: -

CDR3 protein: CASSSRPYNEQFF
CDR3 DNA: TGTGCCAGCAGCTCGAGACCCTACAATGAGCAGTTCTTC
D gene: -
V gene: TRBV5-8
J gene: TRBJ2-1
CDR3 length: 13
clone size: -